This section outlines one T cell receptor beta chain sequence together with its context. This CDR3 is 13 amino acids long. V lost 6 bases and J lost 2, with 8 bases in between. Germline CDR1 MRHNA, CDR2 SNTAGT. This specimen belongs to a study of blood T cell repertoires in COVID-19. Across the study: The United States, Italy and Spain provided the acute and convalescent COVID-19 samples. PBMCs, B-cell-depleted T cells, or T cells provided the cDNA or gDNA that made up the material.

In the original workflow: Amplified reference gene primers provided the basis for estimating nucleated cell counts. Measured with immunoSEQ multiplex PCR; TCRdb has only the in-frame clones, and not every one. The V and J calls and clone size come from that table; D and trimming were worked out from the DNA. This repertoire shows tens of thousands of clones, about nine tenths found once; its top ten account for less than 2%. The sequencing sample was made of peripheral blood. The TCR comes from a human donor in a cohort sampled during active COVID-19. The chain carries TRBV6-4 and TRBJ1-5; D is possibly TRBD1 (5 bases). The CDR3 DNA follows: TGTGCCAGCAGCCAGGGCGGCAATCAGCCCCAGCATTTT. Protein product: CASSQGGNQPQHF.